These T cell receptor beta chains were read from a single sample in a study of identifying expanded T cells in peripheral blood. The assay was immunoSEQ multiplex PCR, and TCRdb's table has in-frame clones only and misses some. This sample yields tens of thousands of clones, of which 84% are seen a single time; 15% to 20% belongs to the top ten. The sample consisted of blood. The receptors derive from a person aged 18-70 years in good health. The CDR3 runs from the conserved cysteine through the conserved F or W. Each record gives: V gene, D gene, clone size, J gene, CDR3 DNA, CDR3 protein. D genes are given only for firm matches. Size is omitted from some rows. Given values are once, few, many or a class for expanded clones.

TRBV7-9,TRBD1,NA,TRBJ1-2,TGTGCCAGCAGCGCGACAGGGACCTATGGCTACACCTTC,CASSATGTYGYTF
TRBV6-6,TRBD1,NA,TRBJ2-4,TGTGCCAGCAGTAATCGGGACAGGGAGGCCAAAAACATTCAGTACTTC,CASSNRDREAKNIQYF
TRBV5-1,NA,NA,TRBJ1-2,TGCGCCAGCAGCTTGGTAGACGGGGCGGGTGGCTACACCTTC,CASSLVDGAGGYTF
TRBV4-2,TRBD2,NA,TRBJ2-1,TGTGCCAGCAGCCAAGGAGGGGTAGCGGGAGACAATGAGCAGTTCTTC,CASSQGGVAGDNEQFF
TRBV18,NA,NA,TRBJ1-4,TGTGCCAGCTCACCACCGGGACGGACTAATGAAAAACTGTTTTTT,CASSPPGRTNEKLFF
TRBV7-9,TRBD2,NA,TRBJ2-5,TGTGCCACCTCCCCCCCCGCGAGGGAGGGCAAAGAGACCCAGTACTTC,CATSPPAREGKETQYF
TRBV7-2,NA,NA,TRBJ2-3,TGTGCCAGCAGCTTCAGCTTGGGGGCTACAGATACGCAGTATTTT,CASSFSLGATDTQYF
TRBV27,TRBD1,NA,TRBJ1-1,TGTGCGAGTACCGGGACAGAGGCTGAAGCTTTCTTT,CASTGTEAEAFF
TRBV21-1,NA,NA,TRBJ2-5,TGTGCCAGCAGCAAAGCAGGACGGAAATGCCCGAGGACAAGAGAGACCCAGTACTTC,CASSKAGRKCPRTRETQYF
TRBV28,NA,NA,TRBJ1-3,TGTGCCAGCAGTTTCCCAGGACAGTTCCCCTCTGGAAACACCATATATTTT,CASSFPGQFPSGNTIYF
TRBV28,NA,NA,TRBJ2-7,TGTGCCAGCAGTTTCTCGGGCCCCCTAGAGCAGTACTTC,CASSFSGPLEQYF
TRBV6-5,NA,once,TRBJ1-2,TGTGCCAGCAGTCAACGGGGCAGGGTCGGGTATGGCTACACCTTC,CASSQRGRVGYGYTF
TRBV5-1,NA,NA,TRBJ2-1,TGCGCCAGCAGCCTAGGAGGACAGTCAGGGAATGAGCAGTTCTTC,CASSLGGQSGNEQFF
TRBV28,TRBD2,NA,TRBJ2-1,TGTGCCAGCAGTCTCCCACCTACTAGCGGGAGGTTCCCTGAGCAGTTCTTC,CASSLPPTSGRFPEQFF
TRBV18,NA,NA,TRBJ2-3,TGTGCCAGCGCTACTAGACGCACAGATACGCAGTATTTT,CASATRRTDTQYF
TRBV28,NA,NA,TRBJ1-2,TGTGCCAGCAGTCAGGTCCTGGCGGTGTTGGACTATGGCTACACCTTC,CASSQVLAVLDYGYTF
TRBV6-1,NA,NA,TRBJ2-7,TGTGCCAGCAGTCAAGGAGGCTTAGTGGCGTACGAGCAGTACTTC,CASSQGGLVAYEQYF
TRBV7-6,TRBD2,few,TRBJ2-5,TGTGCCAGCAGCTCATTAGAGCGGGAGCTTGTCTCACAACCTAAAGAGACCCAGTACTTC,CASSSLERELVSQPKETQYF
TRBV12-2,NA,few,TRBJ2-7,TGTGCAAGTCGCAACCCGCTTGGACAGGGGTGGTCCTACGAGCAGTACTTC,CASRNPLGQGWSYEQYF
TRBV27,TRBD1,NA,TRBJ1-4,TGTGCCAGCAGCCCAGGACAGGCCGGGGGCGAAAAACTGTTTTTT,CASSPGQAGGEKLFF
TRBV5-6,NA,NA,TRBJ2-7,TGTGCCAGCAGCTTTCCCGAGATACCAGGATACGAGCAGTACTTC,CASSFPEIPGYEQYF
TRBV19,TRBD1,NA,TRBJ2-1,TGTGCCAGTTTAGACAGGGGCAAGGCCAATGAGCAGTTCTTC,CASLDRGKANEQFF
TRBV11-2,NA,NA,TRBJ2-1,TGTGCCAGCAGCTTAGATAAGGGGGTAGGGCAGTTCTTC,CASSLDKGVGQFF
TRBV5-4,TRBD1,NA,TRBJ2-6,TGTGCCAGCAGCCCAGGACAGGGGTTTGCTGGGGCCAACGTCCTGACTTTC,CASSPGQGFAGANVLTF
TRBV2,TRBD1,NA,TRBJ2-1,TGTGCCAGCAGTGTTTCAGGGGGCGACTACAATGAGCAGTTCTTC,CASSVSGGDYNEQFF
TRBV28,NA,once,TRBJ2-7,TGTGCCAGCAGTCCGCCATGGAGGGCCGACGCGTCGGAGCAGTACTTC,CASSPPWRADASEQYF
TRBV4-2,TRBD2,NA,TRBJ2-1,TGTGCCAGCAGCGTTGTAGCGGGAGGCACCTACAATGAGCAGTTCTTC,CASSVVAGGTYNEQFF
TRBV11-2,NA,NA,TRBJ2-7,TGTGCCAGCAGCTTAGCGAACGAGCAGTACTTC,CASSLANEQYF
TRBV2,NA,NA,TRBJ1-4,TGTGCCAGCAGCCTATGGGGTACAACTAATGAAAAACTGTTTTTT,CASSLWGTTNEKLFF
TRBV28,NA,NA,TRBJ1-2,TGTGCCAGCAGTTCGGAGCAGAATAACTATGGCTACACCTTC,CASSSEQNNYGYTF
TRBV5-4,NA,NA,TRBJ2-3,TGTGCCAGCAGCTTACAAGGCACAGATACGCAGTATTTT,CASSLQGTDTQYF
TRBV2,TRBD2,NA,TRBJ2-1,TGTGCCAGCAGGGAATCGGGACTAATCCATGAGCAGTTCTTC,CASRESGLIHEQFF
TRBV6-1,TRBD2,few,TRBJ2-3,TGTGCCAGCAGTCGTACTAGCGGGAGTACAGATACGCAGTATTTT,CASSRTSGSTDTQYF
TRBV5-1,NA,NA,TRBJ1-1,TGCGCCAGCAGCCTGAGCCCTCCGGGACGGCCGAACACTGAAGCTTTCTTT,CASSLSPPGRPNTEAFF
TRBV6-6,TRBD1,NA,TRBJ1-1,TGTGCCAGCGGGACAGGGTCAATTGAAGCTTTCTTT,CASGTGSIEAFF
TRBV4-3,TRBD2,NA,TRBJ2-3,TGCGCCAGCAGCCAACGAAAAACTAGCGGGAGGGCCCGGTGGCACACAGATACGCAGTATTTT,CASSQRKTSGRARWHTDTQYF
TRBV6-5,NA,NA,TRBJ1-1,TGTGCCAGCAGTTCTGGTGGGACGGCGAACACTGAAGCTTTCTTT,CASSSGGTANTEAFF
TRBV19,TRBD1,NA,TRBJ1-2,TGTGCCAGTAGTACCGGGACAGGGGGCGGCGTTACCTATGGCTACACCTTC,CASSTGTGGGVTYGYTF
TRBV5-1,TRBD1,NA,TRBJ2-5,TGCGCCAGCAGCCTAGGACAGGGTAATCAAGAGACCCAGTACTTC,CASSLGQGNQETQYF
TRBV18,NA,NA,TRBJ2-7,TGTGCCAGCTCACCACCGACAGGAGATCCCTACGAGCAGTACTTC,CASSPPTGDPYEQYF
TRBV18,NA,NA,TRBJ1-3,TGTGCCAGCTCACCTGGACAGCTAGGAAACACCATATATTTT,CASSPGQLGNTIYF
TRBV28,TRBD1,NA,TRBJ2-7,TGTGCCAGCAGTTTGGGGGACAGGGCCTACGAGCAGTACTTC,CASSLGDRAYEQYF
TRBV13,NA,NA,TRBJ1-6,TGTGCCAGCAGCTTACAGGCCAGGGGACTCTATAATTCACCCCTCCACTTT,CASSLQARGLYNSPLHF
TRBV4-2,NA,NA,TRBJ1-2,TGTGCCAGCAGCCAAGTAGAGGTCCTCTATGGCTACACCTTC,CASSQVEVLYGYTF
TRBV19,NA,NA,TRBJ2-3,TGTGCCAGTAGTTCCCGGGACACCCAGTATTTT,CASSSRDTQYF